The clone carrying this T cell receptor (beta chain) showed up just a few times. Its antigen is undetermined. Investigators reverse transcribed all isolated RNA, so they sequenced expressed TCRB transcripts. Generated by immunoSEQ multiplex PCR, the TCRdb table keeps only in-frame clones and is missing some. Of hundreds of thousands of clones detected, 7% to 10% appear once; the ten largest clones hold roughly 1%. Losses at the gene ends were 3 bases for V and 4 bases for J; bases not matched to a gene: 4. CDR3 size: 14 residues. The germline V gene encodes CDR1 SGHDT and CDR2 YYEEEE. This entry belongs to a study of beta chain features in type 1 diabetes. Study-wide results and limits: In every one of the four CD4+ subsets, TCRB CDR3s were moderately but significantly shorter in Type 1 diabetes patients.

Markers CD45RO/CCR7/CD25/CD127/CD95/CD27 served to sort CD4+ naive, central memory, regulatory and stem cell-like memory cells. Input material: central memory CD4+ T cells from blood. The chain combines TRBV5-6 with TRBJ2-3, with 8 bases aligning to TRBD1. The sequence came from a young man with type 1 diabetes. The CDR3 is CASSWTGKPDTQYF. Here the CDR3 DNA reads TGTGCCAGCAGCTGGACAGGGAAGCCAGATACGCAGTATTTT.